This is a list of T cell receptor beta chains from one sample in a study of blood T cell repertoires in COVID-19. Profiling relied on immunoSEQ multiplex PCR, and the TCRdb table lists in-frame clones only, not all of them. The profile shows tens of thousands of clones, about 87% of them singletons. Material for sequencing was peripheral blood. The receptors were sampled from a human donor in a cohort sampled during active COVID-19. The CDR3 runs from the conserved cysteine through the conserved F or W. Each record gives: V gene, D gene, clone size, CDR3 length, J gene, CDR3 protein, CDR3 DNA. A D gene is named only where the DNA matches it firmly. Some rows mark clone size as missing; the rest say once, few, many or name a class of expanded clone.

TRBV15	TRBD2	NA	15	TRBJ2-1	CATSRGTGGYNEQFF	TGTGCCACCAGCAGAGGGACGGGGGGGTACAATGAGCAGTTCTTC
TRBV10-3	NA	NA	13	TRBJ1-1	CAISESRDTEAFF	TGTGCCATCAGTGAGTCACGGGACACTGAAGCTTTCTTT
TRBV2	TRBD2	NA	13	TRBJ2-5	CASSDGRDETQYF	TGTGCCAGCAGTGACGGGAGGGACGAGACCCAGTACTTC
TRBV2	NA	NA	16	TRBJ1-3	CASSDARLSSGNTIYF	TGTGCCAGCAGTGACGCGAGGTTAAGCTCTGGAAACACCATATATTTT
TRBV24-1	TRBD1	NA	13	TRBJ1-2	CATWDSNNYGYTF	TGTGCCACCTGGGACAGCAATAACTATGGCTACACCTTC
TRBV30	NA	once	13	TRBJ1-1	CAWSVSGRTEAFF	TGTGCCTGGAGTGTATCCGGGAGGACTGAAGCTTTCTTT
TRBV11-2	NA	NA	14	TRBJ2-3	CASLSGWVTDTQYF	TGTGCCAGCCTCTCAGGTTGGGTCACAGATACGCAGTATTTT
TRBV6-5	TRBD2	once	15	TRBJ2-3	CASSKTSDGTDTQYF	TGTGCCAGCAGCAAGACTAGCGACGGCACAGATACGCAGTATTTT
TRBV15	TRBD1	NA	16	TRBJ2-3	CATSRDQGVSTDTQYF	TGTGCCACCAGCAGAGATCAGGGGGTTAGCACAGATACGCAGTATTTT
TRBV12-3/TRBV12-4	NA	few	13	TRBJ1-6	CASSLVSNSPLHF	TGTGCCAGCAGTTTAGTCTCTAATTCACCCCTCCACTTT
TRBV6-6	NA	NA	15	TRBJ1-1	CASSFPGAVGTEAFF	TGTGCCAGCAGTTTCCCAGGGGCGGTAGGTACTGAAGCTTTCTTT
TRBV6-5	TRBD1	NA	15	TRBJ1-1	CASSLTGTENTEAFF	TGTGCCAGCAGTCTGACCGGGACAGAGAACACTGAAGCTTTCTTT
TRBV9	NA	NA	14	TRBJ1-6	CASSVSVYNSPLHF	TGTGCCAGCAGCGTTTCAGTGTATAATTCACCCCTCCACTTT
TRBV30	TRBD1	few	11	TRBJ2-7	CAWGGQGEQYF	TGTGCCTGGGGCGGACAGGGGGAACAGTACTTC
TRBV4-1	TRBD2	NA	18	TRBJ2-3	CASSQEFGLAGTEDTQYF	TGCGCCAGCAGCCAAGAGTTCGGACTAGCGGGAACGGAAGATACGCAGTATTTT
TRBV6-2/TRBV6-3	TRBD2	NA	18	TRBJ2-3	CASSYPLAGGSSTDTQYF	TGTGCCAGCAGTTACCCCCTAGCGGGGGGATCTAGCACAGATACGCAGTATTTT
TRBV27	NA	NA	15	TRBJ2-2	CASSFWQGNTGELFF	TGTGCCAGCAGTTTCTGGCAGGGGAACACCGGGGAGCTGTTTTTT
TRBV5-1	NA	NA	15	TRBJ1-4	CASSSAGVGGEKLFF	TGCGCCAGCAGCTCGGCCGGGGTGGGGGGGGAAAAACTGTTTTTT
TRBV30	TRBD1	NA	15	TRBJ2-5	CAWRVGTGVLETQYF	TGTGCCTGGAGAGTTGGGACAGGGGTTCTGGAGACCCAGTACTTC
TRBV7-2	NA	NA	15	TRBJ2-2	CASSAHVTGTGELFF	TGTGCCAGCAGCGCGCACGTAACAGGGACCGGGGAGCTGTTTTTT
TRBV5-1	NA	NA	13	TRBJ2-7	CASSPGAEGEQYF	TGCGCCAGCAGCCCGGGTGCTGAGGGCGAGCAGTACTTC
TRBV27	NA	NA	14	TRBJ1-5	CASGESGGNQPQHF	TGTGCCAGCGGCGAGAGCGGCGGCAATCAGCCCCAGCATTTT
TRBV4-2	TRBD2	NA	16	TRBJ2-5	CASSQDPSGRQETQYF	TGTGCCAGCAGCCAAGATCCTAGCGGAAGGCAAGAGACCCAGTACTTC
TRBV5-1	NA	NA	18	TRBJ2-1	CASSLAKGVVNKVDEQFF	TGCGCCAGCAGCTTGGCAAAGGGAGTCGTGAATAAGGTTGATGAGCAGTTCTTC
TRBV24-1	TRBD2	NA	15	TRBJ2-5	CATSDLRGGVETQYF	TGTGCCACCAGTGATTTGCGGGGAGGGGTAGAGACCCAGTACTTC
TRBV29-1	TRBD1	NA	14	TRBJ1-2	CSVGSAGGNYGYTF	TGCAGCGTTGGCAGCGCAGGGGGCAACTATGGCTACACCTTC
TRBV3-1/TRBV3-2	TRBD1	few	13	TRBJ1-1	CASSRAGGSEAFF	TGTGCCAGCAGCCGTGCAGGGGGCTCTGAAGCTTTCTTT
TRBV7-2	NA	NA	14	TRBJ1-6	CASSPYFSDSPLHF	TGTGCCAGCAGCCCCTACTTTAGTGATTCACCCCTCCACTTT
TRBV24-1	NA	NA	15	TRBJ2-7	CATSETGMLRDEQYF	TGTGCCACCAGTGAAACAGGGATGCTCCGGGACGAGCAGTACTTC
TRBV18	TRBD2	NA	16	TRBJ2-1	CASSPRGLAGNNEQFF	TGTGCCAGCTCACCACGGGGACTAGCGGGAAACAATGAGCAGTTCTTC
TRBV11-2	TRBD1	NA	15	TRBJ1-2	CASSQRPGQEYGYTF	TGTGCCAGCAGCCAACGTCCGGGACAGGAATATGGCTACACCTTC
TRBV2	NA	NA	17	TRBJ2-6	CASSEIGHPSGANVLTF	TGTGCCAGCAGTGAAATAGGACACCCCTCTGGGGCCAACGTCCTGACTTTC